The rows below give T cell receptor beta chains drawn from one sample of a study of human T cells and chemical hapten exposure. One entry per CDR3 protein, called by TCRdb with MiXCR from the RACE reads. This sample has some 65,000 distinct CDR3 sequences, with 6% to 7% found just once. Sequencing was done on a sample of whole blood. These receptors were taken from a female donor in good health. Some clones in this sample may be carry-over from other donors' samples. Both conserved end residues are trimmed from each CDR3.

cdr3_aa | v_call
ASGGGEAYEQY | TRBV28
ASSLVGRGLETQY | TRBV11-2
ATQQANYGYT | TRBV28
ASSLRLGPYVETQY | TRBV5-1
AWSVTGFSYNEQF | TRBV30
ASSWAGVDTQY | TRBV28
ASPGGETTEAF | TRBV2
ASSPLLAVQETQY | TRBV7-2
ASSVGSWTGGHREQY | TRBV28
ASRTGAYYGYT | TRBV27